This entry lists 24 T cell receptor beta chains sequenced from one sample in a study of blood T cell repertoires in COVID-19. Repertoires were generated with immunoSEQ multiplex PCR, while TCRdb's copy carries only in-frame clones and drops some. The table shows some 150,000 clones, with over 60% occurring only once. The sample consisted of peripheral blood. All receptors derive from a woman aged 45 to 65 with active or convalescent COVID-19.

The chain links TRBV2 to TRBJ2-1; 10 bases fit TRBD1. The CDR3 totals 17 residues. The V gene end was trimmed by 8 bases and the J gene end by 0 bases; junction bases not matched to a gene: 10. Germline CDR1 SNHLY, CDR2 FYNNEI. The CDR3 nucleotides are TGTGCCAGCCGGACAGGGGGGGCGTCTCGCTCCTACAATGAGCAGTTCTTC. Amino acids: CASRTGGASRSYNEQFF. Full variable domain (missing parts from reference TRBV2 and TRBJ2-1): EPEVTQTPSHQVTQMGQEVILRCVPISNHLYFYWYRQILGQKVEFLVSFYNNEISEKSEIFDDQFSVERPDGSNFTLKIRSTKLEDSAMYFCASRTGGASRSYNEQFFGPGTRLTVL.

V and J are TRBV7-8 and TRBJ2-7; 7 nucleotides align to TRBD1. The V gene's germline CDR1 is SGHVS and CDR2 FQNEAQ. This CDR3 spans 14 amino acids. The V gene end was trimmed by 3 bases and the J gene end by 2 bases; junction bases not matched to a gene: 4. CDR3 nucleotide sequence: TGTGCCAGCAGCTTCCGGGACAGCCCCTACGAGCAGTACTTC. Translating gives CASSFRDSPYEQYF.

The V and J genes are TRBV7-9 and TRBJ2-1; 8 positions match TRBD2. V dropped 1 base and J dropped 6; count of bases not matched to a gene: 8. CDR3 length: 16 residues. Germline-derived CDR1 and CDR2 are SEHNR and FQNEAQ (reference sequence). CDR3 sequence reads: CASSLVIPGGVNEQFF. The CDR3 coding sequence is TGTGCCAGCAGCTTAGTTATTCCGGGAGGGGTCAATGAGCAGTTCTTC.

The chain links TRBV28 to TRBJ1-2; 8 bases are a match to TRBD1. The V gene's germline CDR1 is MDHEN and CDR2 SYDVKM. The length of the CDR3 is 12 residues. V shed 6 bases and J 6 bases; nucleotides not matched to a gene: 3. The CDR3 protein is CASRMDRDGYTF. DNA of the CDR3: TGTGCCAGCAGGATGGACAGGGATGGCTACACCTTC.

CDR3 bases: TGTGCCAGCACCAAGGACAGATATGGCTACACCTTC. This gives the protein CASTKDRYGYTF. The rearrangement joins TRBV28 to TRBJ1-2; maybe TRBD1 (6 bases). The germline V gene encodes CDR1 MDHEN and CDR2 SYDVKM. V was clipped by 7 bases and J by 5 bases, with 11 bases between them. The length of the CDR3 is 12 residues.

CDR3 bases: TGTGCCACCACACCCTCCAGGGCGAACACTGAAGCTTTCTTT. Protein product: CATTPSRANTEAFF. The chain links TRBV7-9 to TRBJ1-1; weak D call: TRBD1 (5 bases). Germline V gene data show CDR1 as SEHNR and CDR2 as FQNEAQ (reference sequence). Trimming stripped 10 bases from V and 1 base from J, with 16 bases between. This CDR3 has 14 residues. Based on the CDR3 plus reference TRBV7-9 and TRBJ1-1, the full variable domain is DTGVSQNPRHKITKRGQNVTFRCDPISEHNRLYWYRQTLGQGPEFLTYFQNEAQLEKSRLLSDRFSAERPKGSFSTLEIQRTEQGDSAMYLCATTPSRANTEAFFGQGTRLTVV.

The genes are TRBV6-5 and TRBJ2-1, with 10 bases fitting TRBD1. V was pared by 3 bases and J by 8 bases, with 10 bases of the junction left unmatched. This CDR3 contains 16 residues. Looked up from germline, CDR1 is MNHEY and CDR2 is SVGAGI. This CDR3 is CASSYPATGGMDEQFF. The CDR3 nucleotides read TGTGCCAGCAGTTATCCCGCGACAGGGGGCATGGATGAGCAGTTCTTC.

The chain couples TRBV6-5 to TRBJ2-5; 8 bases map to TRBD2. The germline CDR1 and CDR2 sequences are MNHEY and SVGAGI. The V segment lost 6 bases and the J segment 1 base; nucleotides outside the gene matches: 7. The CDR3 extends over 15 amino acids. DNA of the CDR3: TGTGCCAGCAGCCGAAGCGGGGGCCTCCAAGAGACCCAGTACTTC. Its protein is CASSRSGGLQETQYF.

The genes are TRBV3-1 (or the pseudogene TRBV3-2) and TRBJ2-1, with TRBD2 matching over 13 bases. Looked up from germline, CDR1 is LGHDT and CDR2 is YNNKEL (reference sequence). This CDR3 has 14 amino acids. V lost 4 bases, J lost 9 bases, and 3 bases stayed unmatched. The CDR3 sequence: CASSPWTSGSEQFF. The CDR3 DNA sequence: TGTGCCAGCAGCCCCTGGACTAGCGGGAGTGAGCAGTTCTTC.

J is TRBJ1-1 and V is TRBV19, with D perhaps matching TRBD1 (6 bases). The CDR3 is 13 residues long. V lost 4 bases, J lost 1 base, and 7 bases lay in between. Germline lookup yields CDR1 LNHDA and CDR2 SQIVND (reference sequence). This chain's CDR3 is CASSTDRNTEAFF. Here the CDR3 DNA reads TGTGCCAGTAGTACGGACAGGAACACTGAAGCTTTCTTT.

This sequence joins TRBV28 and TRBJ1-1; D perhaps matches TRBD1 (5 bases). The germline V gene encodes CDR1 MDHEN and CDR2 SYDVKM. The CDR3 covers 16 residues. The V end lost 3 bases, the J end lost 1 base, and 15 bases lay between the germline ends. CDR3 in amino acids: CASSLGQYIPNTEAFF. CDR3 coding DNA: TGTGCCAGCAGTTTGGGGCAGTACATCCCGAACACTGAAGCTTTCTTT.

The chain is built from TRBV4-2 and TRBJ2-5; D perhaps matches TRBD2 (6 bases). The CDR3 contains 16 residues. Germline CDR1 is LGHNA and CDR2 is YNFKEQ. The V end lost 4 bases, the J end lost 5 bases, and 20 bases lay between the germline ends. This CDR3 is CASSPEDGAAGETQYF. The DNA for the CDR3 is TGTGCCAGCAGCCCAGAGGATGGGGCGGCGGGGGAGACCCAGTACTTC.

The CDR3 DNA is TGTGCCAGCAGTCTCGGGACAGAGAGCCGCTACACCTTC. Translated: CASSLGTESRYTF. The gene calls are TRBV2 and TRBJ1-2; 7 positions match TRBD1. V was pared by 5 bases and J by 9 bases, with 9 bases of the junction left unmatched. This CDR3 comprises 13 residues. The germline gives CDR1 SNHLY, CDR2 FYNNEI.

This clone was seen a few times. The gene calls are TRBV28 and TRBJ2-7; 10 bases fit TRBD2. V gave up 8 bases and J gave up 5 bases; unmatched junction bases: 9. Germline loops: CDR1 MDHEN, CDR2 SYDVKM. The CDR3 contains 14 residues. This CDR3 is CASGGTSGNHEQYF. The CDR3 nucleotides read TGTGCCAGCGGGGGTACTAGCGGGAATCACGAGCAGTACTTC.

This clone was seen only a few times. The CDR3 region has the DNA TGTGCCAGCAGTTTAGTGGGACAGCGCACTGAAGCTTTCTTT. The encoded protein is CASSLVGQRTEAFF. The J gene is TRBJ1-1, the V gene TRBV27; 7 bases are a match to TRBD1. The CDR3 contains 14 residues. Germline values: CDR1 MNHEY, CDR2 SMNVEV (reference sequence). The V and J ends lost 2 bases and 4 bases, in that order; junction bases with no gene match: 4.

Only one count was recorded for this clone. This rearrangement joins TRBV6-5 to TRBJ1-1, with D unclear. V lost 0 bases and J 3 bases, leaving 14 bases between the germline ends. The CDR3 length is 16 residues. Germline V lookup: CDR1 MNHEY, CDR2 SVGAGI. The CDR3 is CASSYSRRSADTEAFF. In DNA, the CDR3 is TGTGCCAGCAGTTACTCGAGAAGGTCGGCGGACACTGAAGCTTTCTTT.

The rearrangement uses TRBV30 and TRBJ1-6; maybe TRBD1 (5 bases). Trimming cost V 5 bases and J 6 bases, with 14 bases left between them. From germline, CDR1 is GTSNPN and CDR2 SVGIG (reference sequence). CDR3 size: 14 residues. The CDR3 loop reads CAWVRQSINSPLHF. Here the CDR3 DNA reads TGTGCCTGGGTGCGACAGTCCATTAATTCACCCCTCCACTTT.

This clone has just one count. The chain has TRBV30 and TRBJ2-3, with 7 bases lining up with TRBD2. The V gene's germline CDR1 is GTSNPN and CDR2 SVGIG (reference sequence). The CDR3 runs 14 residues. The V and J ends lost 3 bases and 2 bases, in that order; junction bases with no gene match: 5. The CDR3: CAWRLSGTTDTQYF. In DNA, the CDR3 is TGTGCCTGGAGGTTAAGCGGGACCACAGATACGCAGTATTTT.

This clone showed up just a few times. The chain uses TRBV7-8 and TRBJ1-4, with a weak D call TRBD1 (6 bases). Germline V CDR1 and CDR2: SGHVS, FQNEAQ. V was clipped by 4 bases and J by 3 bases, with 21 bases between them. This CDR3 has 18 residues. CDR3 sequence (DNA): TGTGCCAGCAGCTCAGACAGGTCACCCACTTACTCTAATGAAAAACTGTTTTTT. It is translated as CASSSDRSPTYSNEKLFF.

The J gene is TRBJ2-5, the V gene TRBV2; 7 bases map to TRBD2. The CDR3 has 15 residues. Germline V lookup: CDR1 SNHLY, CDR2 FYNNEI. V was pared by 6 bases and J by 5 bases, with 12 bases of the junction left unmatched. CDR3 protein: CASRPQLAVGETQYF. The CDR3 DNA reads as TGTGCCAGCAGACCCCAGCTAGCGGTGGGGGAGACCCAGTACTTC.

This clone was counted only a few times. The chain has TRBV7-2 and TRBJ1-1; D remains unclear. The CDR3 loop spans 13 amino acids. Trimming pared 4 bases from V and 1 base from J, leaving 7 bases between. Germline assignment: CDR1 SGHTA and CDR2 FQGNSA. The CDR3 nucleotides read TGTGCCAGCAGCTCTAATAGGAACACTGAAGCTTTCTTT. Encoded protein: CASSSNRNTEAFF.

The V call is TRBV27, the J call TRBJ1-5; D unresolved. This CDR3 contains 14 residues. Germline loops: CDR1 MNHEY, CDR2 SMNVEV (reference sequence). Trimming left V 8 bases short and J 2 bases short, with 13 bases between. The DNA of the CDR3 is TGTGCCAGCTCCGTCGGCGGAGGCAATCAGCCCCAGCATTTT. Encoded protein: CASSVGGGNQPQHF.

The chain joins TRBV11-3 to TRBJ2-2, with a tentative D call TRBD1 (6 bases). The germline CDR1 and CDR2 sequences are SGHNT and YENEEA. V shed 0 bases and J shed 3 bases, with 20 bases lying between them. The CDR3 covers 19 residues. The CDR3 DNA is TGTGCCAGCAGCTTAGACCAGGGGAGCGGCTCAGGGGACACCGGGGAGCTGTTTTTT. Protein sequence: CASSLDQGSGSGDTGELFF.

The rearrangement uses TRBV3-1 (or the pseudogene TRBV3-2) and TRBJ2-7; a possible D gene is TRBD1 (5 bases). The V gene lost 3 bases and the J gene lost 5 bases, with 14 bases spanning the gap. This CDR3 contains 14 residues. Germline assignment: CDR1 LGHDT and CDR2 YNNKEL (reference sequence). The CDR3 region has the DNA TGTGCCAGCAGCCACCCAAACCAGGGTAACGAGCAGTACTTC. It codes for CASSHPNQGNEQYF.